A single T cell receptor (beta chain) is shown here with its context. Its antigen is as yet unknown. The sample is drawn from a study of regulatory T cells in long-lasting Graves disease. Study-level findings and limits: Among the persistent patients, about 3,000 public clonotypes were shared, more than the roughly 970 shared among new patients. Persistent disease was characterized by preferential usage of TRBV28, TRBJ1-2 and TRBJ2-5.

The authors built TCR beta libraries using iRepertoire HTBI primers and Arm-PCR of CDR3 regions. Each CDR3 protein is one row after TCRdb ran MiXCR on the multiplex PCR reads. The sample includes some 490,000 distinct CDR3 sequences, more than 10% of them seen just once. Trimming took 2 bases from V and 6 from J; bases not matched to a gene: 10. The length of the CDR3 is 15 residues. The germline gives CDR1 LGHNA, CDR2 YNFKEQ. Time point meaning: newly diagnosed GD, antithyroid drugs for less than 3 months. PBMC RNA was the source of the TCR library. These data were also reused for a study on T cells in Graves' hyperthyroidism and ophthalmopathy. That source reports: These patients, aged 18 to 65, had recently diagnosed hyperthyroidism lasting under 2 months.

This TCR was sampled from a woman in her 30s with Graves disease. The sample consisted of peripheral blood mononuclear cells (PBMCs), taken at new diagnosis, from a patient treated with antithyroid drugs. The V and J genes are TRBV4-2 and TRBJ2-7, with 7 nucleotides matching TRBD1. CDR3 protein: CASSQPNRGYSEQYF. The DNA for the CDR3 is TGTGCCAGCAGCCAACCGAACAGGGGATACTCCGAGCAGTACTTC.